Listed here are 24 T cell receptor beta chains from one sample, sequenced in a study of T cell responses to AZD1222 COVID-19 vaccine. Profiling relied on immunoSEQ multiplex PCR, and the TCRdb table lists in-frame clones only, not all of them. In the table there are 130,000 or so clones, about 89% of which are singletons. The input for sequencing was peripheral blood, taken on day 0 of AZD1222 vaccination. These receptors all stem from an adult in good health.

The chain joins TRBV27 to TRBJ2-1; the match to TRBD2 covers 7 bases. V shed 7 bases, J shed 10 bases, and the junction held 7 bases outside the gene matches. Germline V gene data show CDR1 as MNHEY and CDR2 as SMNVEV (reference sequence). CDR3 length equals 12 residues. The CDR3 bases are TGTGCCAGCACCCTGGGGGGGAAGGAGCAGTTCTTC. Amino acid sequence: CASTLGGKEQFF.

About this clone: Relative to the germline gene, one junction end is altered; a read error may explain this. V usage is TRBV5-1 and J usage is TRBJ2-3; a weak D match, TRBD1 (6 bases). Germline V gene data show CDR1 as SGHRS and CDR2 as YFSETQ. The CDR3 runs to 9 residues. The CDR3 loop reads CASSWTEGF. CDR3 sequence (DNA): TGCGCCAGCAGCTGGACAGAGGGGTTT. The full variable domain, its missing parts supplied by reference TRBV5-1 and TRBJ2-3, is KAGVTQTPRYLIKTRGQQVTLSCSPISGHRSVSWYQQTPGQGLQFLFEYFSETQRNKGNFPGRFSGRQFSNSRSEMNVSTLELGDSALYLCASSWTEGFGPGTRLTVL.

V gene TRBV6-5 combines with J gene TRBJ2-2, with D perhaps matching TRBD1 or TRBD2 (5 bases each). Trimming removed 10 bases from V and 8 bases from J, with 11 bases in between. The CDR3 sequence is 11 residues long. In germline, CDR1 is MNHEY, CDR2 SVGAGI. CDR3 bases: TGTGCCACCCCCGAGGGGGGGGAGCTGTTTTTT. As protein: CATPEGGELFF.

The V gene is TRBV28, the J gene TRBJ2-1; no clear D. In germline, CDR1 is MDHEN, CDR2 SYDVKM. The V end lost 7 bases, the J end lost 0 bases, and 10 bases lay between the germline ends. This CDR3 comprises 14 residues. The CDR3, as DNA: TGTGCCAGCACGGAGACGCGCTCCTACAATGAGCAGTTCTTC. Translated: CASTETRSYNEQFF.

Remarks on this clone: The sample contains more than one DNA sequence encoding this CDR3. V and J are TRBV2 and TRBJ2-1; D unresolved. Germline V gene sequence: CDR1 SNHLY, CDR2 FYNNEI. V was shortened by 2 bases and J by 5 bases, with 7 bases between the two germline ends. The CDR3 has 13 amino acids. CDR3 protein: CASSETRDNEQFF. The CDR3 DNA reads as TGTGCCAGCAGTGAAACGAGAGACAATGAGCAGTTCTTC.

The table lists this clone with a count of one. The rearrangement uses TRBV10-3 and TRBJ1-4; D may be TRBD1 (6 bases). CDR1 ENHRY and CDR2 SYGVKD come from the germline V gene. The CDR3 loop spans 12 amino acids. V lost 8 bases to trimming and J lost 5 bases, with 9 bases between them. CDR3 amino acids: CAIRDINEKLFF. CDR3 DNA sequence: TGTGCCATCCGGGACATCAATGAAAAACTGTTTTTT.

The J gene is TRBJ1-2, the V gene TRBV6-5; D gene unclear. CDR1 is MNHEY, CDR2 SVGAGI, per germline. V lost 0 bases and J 4 bases, leaving 6 bases between the germline ends. This CDR3 has 13 residues. This chain's CDR3 is CASSYSSSYGYTF. CDR3 bases: TGTGCCAGCAGTTACTCGAGTAGCTATGGCTACACCTTC.

CDR3 sequence (DNA): TGTGCCAGCAGCTCAAGCCGGGAAGCTTTCTTT. It codes for CASSSSREAFF. V gene TRBV27 combines with J gene TRBJ1-1; D gene uncertain. In germline, CDR1 is MNHEY, CDR2 SMNVEV (reference sequence). The CDR3 contains 11 residues. The V and J ends lost 6 bases and 8 bases respectively, with 10 bases between them.

The genes are TRBV12-3 or TRBV12-4 and TRBJ1-1; D is possibly TRBD1 (5 bases). V gave up 9 bases and J gave up 3 bases, with 11 bases separating them. The CDR3 sequence is 12 residues long. CDR3 coding DNA: TGTGCCAGTTCCGGGACTTACACTGAAGCTTTCTTT. Translated: CASSGTYTEAFF.

In regard to this clone: One end of the junction is discordant with germline, which a read error may explain. This chain uses TRBV15 with TRBJ2-2; D uncertain. Germline V lookup: CDR1 LNHNV, CDR2 YYDKDF (reference sequence). The CDR3 has 15 residues. The chain's CDR3 is CATSRGVSDTGELFF. The CDR3 DNA reads as TGTGCCACCAGTAGAGGAGTGTCGGACACCGGGGAGCTGTTTTTT. Full variable domain (outside the CDR3, taken from reference TRBV15 and TRBJ2-2): DAMVIQNPRYQVTQFGKPVTLSCSQTLNHNVMYWYQQKSSQAPKLLFHYYDKDFNNEADTPDNFQSRRPNTSFCFLDIRSPGLGDTAMYLCATSRGVSDTGELFFGEGSRLTVL.

This clone was found once. The chain carries TRBV10-3 and TRBJ2-7; 8 bases match TRBD1. CDR1 and CDR2 from the germline V gene are ENHRY and SYGVKD. V lost 6 bases, J lost 5 bases, and 6 bases stayed unmatched. There are 13 residues in the CDR3. CDR3 nucleotides: TGTGCCATCAGGGCAGGGGGCGGCGACGAGCAGTACTTC. It is translated as CAIRAGGGDEQYF.

The V and J genes are TRBV4-3 and TRBJ2-1; 8 bases are a match to TRBD2. The V gene end was trimmed by 0 bases and the J gene end by 8 bases; junction bases not matched to a gene: 9. The germline CDR1 and CDR2 sequences are LGHNA and YSLEER. There are 16 residues in the CDR3. CDR3 sequence reads: CASSQDRRGGRDEQFF. In DNA form, the CDR3 reads TGCGCCAGCAGCCAAGATAGACGGGGGGGCCGCGATGAGCAGTTCTTC.

This clone was seen a handful of times. This rearrangement joins TRBV24-1 to TRBJ2-1; 7 bases match TRBD2. CDR3 length equals 18 residues. Looked up from germline, CDR1 is KGHDR and CDR2 is SFDVKD. Trimming removed 2 bases from V and 4 bases from J; junction bases left unmatched: 13. In DNA, the CDR3 is TGTGCCACCAGTGATTCCGCGGCGGCGTCTAGCGGATACAATGAGCAGTTCTTC. It codes for CATSDSAAASSGYNEQFF.

The V gene is TRBV19, the J gene TRBJ1-5, with D possibly being TRBD1 (5 bases). This CDR3 has 16 amino acids. V was shortened by 8 bases and J by 0 bases, with 17 bases between the two germline ends. In germline, CDR1 is LNHDA, CDR2 SQIVND (reference sequence). CDR3 loop: CASLPTGRYSNQPQHF. In DNA, the CDR3 is TGTGCCAGTCTACCCACGGGACGGTATAGCAATCAGCCCCAGCATTTT. Supplemented by reference TRBV19 and TRBJ1-5, the full variable domain reads DGGITQSPKYLFRKEGQNVTLSCEQNLNHDAMYWYRQDPGQGLRLIYYSQIVNDFQKGDIAEGYSVSREKKESFPLTVTSAQKNPTAFYLCASLPTGRYSNQPQHFGDGTRLSIL.

The rearrangement links TRBV21-1 to TRBJ1-4; the D segment call TRBD1 is taken from the table without a DNA check. TRBV21-1 is reported as a pseudogene. This CDR3 comprises 15 residues. The CDR3 region is CASSKGVGQGVSLFF. In DNA form, the CDR3 reads TGTGCCAGCAGCAAAGGAGTCGGACAGGGCGTTAGTCTGTTTTTT.

The table lists this clone with a count of one. The chain uses TRBV11-2 and TRBJ2-2, with D unclear. Germline V CDR1 and CDR2: SGHAT, FQNNGV. The CDR3 runs to 15 residues. Trimming left V 5 bases short and J 0 bases short, with 10 bases between. The CDR3 reads CASSPLGANTGELFF. DNA for the CDR3: TGTGCCAGCAGCCCCCTTGGGGCGAACACCGGGGAGCTGTTTTTT.

The chain joins TRBV6-2 or TRBV6-3 to TRBJ1-3; D is ambiguous. Germline assignment: CDR1 MNHEY and CDR2 SVGEGT. This CDR3 is 15 amino acids long. V was shortened by 6 bases and J by 2 bases, with 14 bases between the two germline ends. The CDR3 DNA reads as TGTGCCAGCAGCGAACCGGCGGGGACTGGAAACACCATATATTTT. Residues: CASSEPAGTGNTIYF.

The chain has TRBV7-8 and TRBJ1-5, with D unresolved. CDR1 SGHVS and CDR2 FQNEAQ come from the germline V gene. V lost 5 bases and J 0 bases, leaving 11 bases between the germline ends. CDR3 length equals 15 residues. CDR3 in DNA: TGTGCCAGCAGCCCCCCGGGGAATAGCAATCAGCCCCAGCATTTT. Amino acid sequence: CASSPPGNSNQPQHF. Full variable domain (rest looked up from reference TRBV7-8 and TRBJ1-5): GAGVSQSPRYKVAKRGQDVALRCDPISGHVSLFWYQQALGQGPEFLTYFQNEAQLDKSGLPSDRFFAERPEGSVSTLKIQRTQQEDSAVYLCASSPPGNSNQPQHFGDGTRLSIL.

CDR3: CASSQGRGWGTEAFF. Written as DNA, the CDR3 is TGTGCCAGCAGCCAGGGGAGGGGCTGGGGCACTGAAGCTTTCTTT. This chain links TRBV7-2 with TRBJ1-1, with TRBD1 as a possible D gene (6 bases). Trimming took 5 bases from V and 4 from J, leaving 17 bases between them. The CDR3 has 15 residues. Germline CDR1 is SGHTA and CDR2 is FQGNSA.

The chain couples TRBV2 to TRBJ2-5, with a tentative D call TRBD2 (7 bases). Germline values: CDR1 SNHLY, CDR2 FYNNEI. The V end was cut by 7 bases, the J end by 2 bases, with 14 bases between. This CDR3 is 14 amino acids long. The CDR3 reads CASMPGRGQETQYF. CDR3 nucleotide sequence: TGTGCCAGCATGCCGGGGAGGGGGCAAGAGACCCAGTACTTC. Based on the CDR3 plus reference TRBV2 and TRBJ2-5, the full variable domain is EPEVTQTPSHQVTQMGQEVILRCVPISNHLYFYWYRQILGQKVEFLVSFYNNEISEKSEIFDDQFSVERPDGSNFTLKIRSTKLEDSAMYFCASMPGRGQETQYFGPGTRLLVL.

The V gene is TRBV19, the J gene TRBJ1-3; D may be TRBD1 (5 bases). In germline, CDR1 is LNHDA, CDR2 SQIVND (reference sequence). The CDR3 has 15 amino acids. V was pared by 1 base and J by 0 bases, with 7 bases between. For the CDR3, the DNA is TGTGCCAGTAGTATAGGGGGCAACTCTGGAAACACCATATATTTT. Its protein product is CASSIGGNSGNTIYF.

The V and J genes are TRBV6-2 or TRBV6-3 and TRBJ1-2; perhaps TRBD1 as D (5 bases). This CDR3 comprises 15 residues. The germline V and J ends were trimmed by 6 bases and 7 bases, with 21 bases remaining between them. Germline V CDR1 and CDR2: MNHEY, SVGEGT. CDR3: CASSAAGGATIGYTF. The CDR3 nucleotides are TGTGCCAGCAGCGCGGCGGGAGGGGCAACTATTGGCTACACCTTC.

The chain recombines TRBV5-4 with TRBJ1-3; D unclear. Trimming removed 2 bases at V and 2 bases at J, with 5 bases between. The CDR3 has 13 residues. Per the germline V gene, CDR1 is SGHNT and CDR2 is YYREEE (reference sequence). This CDR3 reads CASSFRAGNTIYF. CDR3 DNA sequence: TGTGCCAGCAGCTTCCGAGCTGGAAACACCATATATTTT.

For the CDR3, the DNA is TGTGCCAGCAGCCCCGGGGGGGCCAGGTCCCCTGAGCAGTTCTTC. Translated: CASSPGGARSPEQFF. This chain uses TRBV7-2 with TRBJ2-1; 8 positions agree with TRBD2. Per germline, CDR1 SGHTA and CDR2 FQGNSA. This CDR3 contains 15 residues. V gave up 5 bases and J gave up 9 bases; unmatched junction bases: 12. Full variable domain (outside the CDR3, taken from reference TRBV7-2 and TRBJ2-1): GAGVSQSPSNKVTEKGKDVELRCDPISGHTALYWYRQSLGQGLEFLIYFQGNSAPDKSGLPSDRFSAERTGGSVSTLTIQRTQQEDSAVYLCASSPGGARSPEQFFGPGTRLTVL.